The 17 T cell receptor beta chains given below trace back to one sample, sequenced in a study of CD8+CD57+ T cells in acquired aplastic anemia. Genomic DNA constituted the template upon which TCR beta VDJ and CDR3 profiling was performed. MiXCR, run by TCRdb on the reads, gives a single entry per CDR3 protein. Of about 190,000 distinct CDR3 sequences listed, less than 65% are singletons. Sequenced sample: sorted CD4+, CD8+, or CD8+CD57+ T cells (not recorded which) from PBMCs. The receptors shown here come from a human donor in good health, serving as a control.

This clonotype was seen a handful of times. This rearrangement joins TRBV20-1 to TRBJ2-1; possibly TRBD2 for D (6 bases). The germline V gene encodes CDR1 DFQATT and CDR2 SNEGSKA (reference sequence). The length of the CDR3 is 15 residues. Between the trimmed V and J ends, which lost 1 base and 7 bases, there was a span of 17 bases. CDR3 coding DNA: TGCAGTGCTAGAGGAAGTAGCGGATTCGAAAATGAGCAGTTCTTC. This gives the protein CSARGSSGFENEQFF.

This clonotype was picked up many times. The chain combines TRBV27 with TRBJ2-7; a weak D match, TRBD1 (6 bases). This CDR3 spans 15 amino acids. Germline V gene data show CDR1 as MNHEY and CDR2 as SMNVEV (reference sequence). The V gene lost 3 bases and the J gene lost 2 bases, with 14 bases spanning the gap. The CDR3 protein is CASSFPDRKAYEQYF. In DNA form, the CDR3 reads TGTGCCAGCAGTTTCCCCGACAGGAAAGCCTACGAGCAGTACTTC.

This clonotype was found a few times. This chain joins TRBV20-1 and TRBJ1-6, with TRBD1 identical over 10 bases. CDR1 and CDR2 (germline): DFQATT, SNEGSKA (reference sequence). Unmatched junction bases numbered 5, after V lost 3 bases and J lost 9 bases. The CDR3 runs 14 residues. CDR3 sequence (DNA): TGCAGTGCTAGTCCGGGACAGGGGAGTTCACCCCTCCACTTT. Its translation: CSASPGQGSSPLHF.

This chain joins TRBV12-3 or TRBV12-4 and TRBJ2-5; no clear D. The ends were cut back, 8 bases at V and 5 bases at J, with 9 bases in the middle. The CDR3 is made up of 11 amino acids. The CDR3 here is CASGGVETQYF. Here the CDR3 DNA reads TGTGCCAGCGGTGGGGTTGAGACCCAGTACTTC.

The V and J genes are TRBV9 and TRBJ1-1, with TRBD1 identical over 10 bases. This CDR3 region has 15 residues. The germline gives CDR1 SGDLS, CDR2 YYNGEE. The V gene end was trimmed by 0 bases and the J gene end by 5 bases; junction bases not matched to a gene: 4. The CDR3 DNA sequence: TGTGCCAGCAGCGTAGCGCCGGACAGGGGGACTGAAGCTTTCTTT. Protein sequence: CASSVAPDRGTEAFF.

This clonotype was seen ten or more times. In DNA form, the CDR3 reads TGTGCCAGTAGAGGGACCACCTACGAGCAGTACTTC. This translates into CASRGTTYEQYF. This chain uses TRBV19 with TRBJ2-7; D assignment may be TRBD1 or TRBD2 (5 bases each). The CDR3 consists of 12 residues. Trimming shortened V by 6 bases and J by 2 bases, and 8 bases separated the two germline ends. In germline, CDR1 is LNHDA, CDR2 SQIVND (reference sequence).

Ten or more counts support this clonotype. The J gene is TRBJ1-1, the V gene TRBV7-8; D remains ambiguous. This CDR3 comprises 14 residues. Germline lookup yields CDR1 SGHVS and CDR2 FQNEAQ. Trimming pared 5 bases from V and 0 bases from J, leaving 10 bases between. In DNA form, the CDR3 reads TGTGCCAGCAGCGCGCAGGTTCTGAACACTGAAGCTTTCTTT. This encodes CASSAQVLNTEAFF.

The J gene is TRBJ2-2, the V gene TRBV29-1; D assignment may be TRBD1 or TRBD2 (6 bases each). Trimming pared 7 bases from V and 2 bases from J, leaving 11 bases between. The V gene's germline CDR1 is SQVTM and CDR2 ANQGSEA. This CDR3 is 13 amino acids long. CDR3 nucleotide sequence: TGCAGCGGGGGGGCTACCAACACCGGGGAGCTGTTTTTT. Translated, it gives CSGGATNTGELFF.

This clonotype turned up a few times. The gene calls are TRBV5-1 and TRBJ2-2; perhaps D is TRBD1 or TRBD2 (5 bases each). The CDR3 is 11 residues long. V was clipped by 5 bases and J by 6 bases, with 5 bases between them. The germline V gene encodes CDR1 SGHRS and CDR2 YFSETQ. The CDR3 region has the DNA TGCGCCAGCAGGGGACCCGGGGAGCTGTTTTTT. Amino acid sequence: CASRGPGELFF.

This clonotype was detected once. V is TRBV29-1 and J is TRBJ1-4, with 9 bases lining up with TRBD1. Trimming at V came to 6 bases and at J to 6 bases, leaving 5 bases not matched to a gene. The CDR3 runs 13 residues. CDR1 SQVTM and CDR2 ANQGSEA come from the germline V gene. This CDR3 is CSVGTGWDEKLFF. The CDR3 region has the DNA TGCAGCGTCGGGACAGGGTGGGATGAAAAACTGTTTTTT.

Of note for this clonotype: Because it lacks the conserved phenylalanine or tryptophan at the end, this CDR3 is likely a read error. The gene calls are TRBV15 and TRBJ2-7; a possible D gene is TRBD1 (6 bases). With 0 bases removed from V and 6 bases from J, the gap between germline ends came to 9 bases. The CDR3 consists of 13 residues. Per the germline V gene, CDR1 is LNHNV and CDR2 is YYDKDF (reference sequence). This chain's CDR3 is CATSRDRTAEQYL. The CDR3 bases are TGTGCCACCAGCAGAGATAGGACAGCCGAGCAGTACCTC.

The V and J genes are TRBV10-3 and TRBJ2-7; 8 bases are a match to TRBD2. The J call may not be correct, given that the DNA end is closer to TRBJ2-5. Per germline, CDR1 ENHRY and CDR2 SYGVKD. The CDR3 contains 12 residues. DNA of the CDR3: TGTGCCATCAGCGGGGGGGCAGAGACCCAGTACTTC. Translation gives CAISGGAETQYF.

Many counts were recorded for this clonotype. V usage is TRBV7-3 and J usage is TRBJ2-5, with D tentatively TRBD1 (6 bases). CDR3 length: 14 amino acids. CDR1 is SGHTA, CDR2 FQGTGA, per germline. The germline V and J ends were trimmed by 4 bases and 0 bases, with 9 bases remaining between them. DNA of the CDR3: TGTGCCAGCAGCTCCCAGGGGTACCAAGAGACCCAGTACTTC. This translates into CASSSQGYQETQYF.

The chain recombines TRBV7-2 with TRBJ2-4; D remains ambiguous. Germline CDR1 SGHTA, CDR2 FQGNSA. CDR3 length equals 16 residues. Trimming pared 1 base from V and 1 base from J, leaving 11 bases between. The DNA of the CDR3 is TGTGCCAGCAGCTTAGGAGGCTTGGGGGCCAAAAACATTCAGTACTTC. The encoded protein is CASSLGGLGAKNIQYF.

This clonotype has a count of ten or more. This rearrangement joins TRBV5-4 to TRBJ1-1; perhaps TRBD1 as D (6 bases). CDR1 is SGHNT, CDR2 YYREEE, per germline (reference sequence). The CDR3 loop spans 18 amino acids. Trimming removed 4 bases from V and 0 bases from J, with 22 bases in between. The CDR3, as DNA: TGTGCCAGCAGCCTAGGCGGGGTTTTTGGGGGCTTGAACACTGAAGCTTTCTTT. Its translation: CASSLGGVFGGLNTEAFF.

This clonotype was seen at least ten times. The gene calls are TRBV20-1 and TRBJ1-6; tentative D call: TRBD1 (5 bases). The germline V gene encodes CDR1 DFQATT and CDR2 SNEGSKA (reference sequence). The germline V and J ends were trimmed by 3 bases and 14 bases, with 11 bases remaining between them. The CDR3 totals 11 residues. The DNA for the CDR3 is TGCAGTGCTAGGGGAGGGGATTCCCTCCACTTT. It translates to CSARGGDSLHF.

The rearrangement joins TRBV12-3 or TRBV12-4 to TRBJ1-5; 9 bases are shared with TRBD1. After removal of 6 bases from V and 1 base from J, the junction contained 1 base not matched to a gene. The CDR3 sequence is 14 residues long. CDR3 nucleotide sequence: TGTGCCAGCAGCGGGACAGGGAGCAATCAGCCCCAGCATTTT. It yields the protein CASSGTGSNQPQHF.